This T cell receptor beta chain was observed in a study of blood T cell repertoires in COVID-19. Across the whole study: Acute and convalescent COVID-19 specimens originated in the United States, Italy and Spain.

V lost 4 bases to trimming and J lost 9 bases, with 18 bases between them. The CDR3 runs to 15 residues. CDR1 SGHVS and CDR2 FQNEAQ come from the germline V gene. Per the original methods: Estimated nucleated cell counts came from reference gene primer amplification. The assay was immunoSEQ multiplex PCR, and TCRdb's table has in-frame clones only and misses some. The D gene and trimming were derived from the DNA, and the V and J assignments and clone size from that table. The table lists just over 650,000 clones, about 90% of them singletons. The TCR was taken from a woman under 30 with acute or convalescent COVID-19. Material: peripheral blood. The V call is TRBV7-8, the J call TRBJ1-4, with D unclear. The CDR3 sequence is CASSSRAAVAQKLFF. CDR3 nucleotides: TGTGCCAGCAGCTCCCGCGCCGCGGTCGCCCAAAAACTGTTTTTT.